This passage covers 27 T cell receptor beta chains from one sample sequenced in a study of cytomegalovirus exposure and HLA in healthy donors. The PCR was carried out with 60 Vbeta primers and 13 Jbeta primers. Profiling relied on immunoSEQ multiplex PCR, and the TCRdb table lists in-frame clones only, not all of them. This table holds some 140,000 clones. The sequenced sample consisted of PBMCs. These receptors all come from an older woman in good health and CMV-seronegative.

The V and J genes are TRBV27 and TRBJ2-7; 7 bases agree with TRBD2. Germline values: CDR1 MNHEY, CDR2 SMNVEV (reference sequence). Unmatched junction bases numbered 12, after V lost 2 bases and J lost 2 bases. CDR3 length: 17 amino acids. This CDR3 reads CASSLRGGSSSPYEQYF. The CDR3 region has the DNA TGTGCCAGCAGTTTAAGGGGCGGGAGTAGCTCCCCCTACGAGCAGTACTTC.

V gene TRBV2 combines with J gene TRBJ1-6; tentative D call: TRBD1 (5 bases). Trimming left V 6 bases short and J 4 bases short, with 10 bases between. Germline V gene lookup returns CDR1 SNHLY and CDR2 FYNNEI. This CDR3 has 14 residues. In DNA, the CDR3 is TGTGCCAGCAGCGACAGTCAGTATAATTCACCCCTCCACTTT. This gives the protein CASSDSQYNSPLHF.

The chain links TRBV28 to TRBJ2-7; tentative D call: TRBD1 (6 bases). The germline V and J ends were trimmed by 2 bases and 5 bases, with 16 bases remaining between them. Germline V gives CDR1 MDHEN, CDR2 SYDVKM. This CDR3 is 15 amino acids long. Here the CDR3 reads CASSLRARGVNEQYF. As DNA, the CDR3 is TGTGCCAGCAGTTTACGGGCCAGGGGCGTGAACGAGCAGTACTTC.

The chain's CDR3 is CASSYSRGGTDTQYF. The CDR3 DNA is TGCGCCAGCAGCTACTCGAGGGGGGGAACAGATACGCAGTATTTT. This sequence joins TRBV5-1 and TRBJ2-3; TRBD2 is a possible D gene (7 bases). V lost 3 bases and J lost 3, with 14 bases in between. CDR3 length equals 15 residues. Germline V CDR1 and CDR2: SGHRS, YFSETQ. Variable domain in full (rest from reference TRBV5-1 and TRBJ2-3): KAGVTQTPRYLIKTRGQQVTLSCSPISGHRSVSWYQQTPGQGLQFLFEYFSETQRNKGNFPGRFSGRQFSNSRSEMNVSTLELGDSALYLCASSYSRGGTDTQYFGPGTRLTVL.

CDR3 loop: CASSVWDRGHEQYF. The DNA for the CDR3 is TGTGCCAGCAGCGTATGGGACAGGGGCCACGAGCAGTACTTC. This chain connects TRBV9 to TRBJ2-7; 10 nucleotides line up with TRBD1. Germline CDR1 reads SGDLS; CDR2 reads YYNGEE. This CDR3 has 14 residues. With V trimmed by 1 base and J by 5 bases, 3 bases remained unmatched.

The rearrangement uses TRBV5-1 and TRBJ1-2; TRBD1 is a possible D gene (6 bases). Trimming stripped 0 bases from V and 2 bases from J, with 8 bases between. The V gene's germline CDR1 is SGHRS and CDR2 YFSETQ. The CDR3 extends over 14 amino acids. The CDR3 is CASSLAGTNYGYTF. The CDR3 coding sequence is TGCGCCAGCAGCTTGGCAGGGACAAACTATGGCTACACCTTC.

The V and J genes are TRBV30 and TRBJ1-1, with no clear D. In germline, CDR1 is GTSNPN, CDR2 SVGIG (reference sequence). This CDR3 has 13 residues. V was clipped by 7 bases and J by 8 bases, with 20 bases between them. Here the CDR3 DNA reads TGTGCCTTCGGCAGGTCGAGGGTTCGGGAAGCTTTCTTT. Encoded protein: CAFGRSRVREAFF.

This chain connects TRBV27 to TRBJ2-7; TRBD2 agrees at 7 bases. The V gene end was trimmed by 6 bases and the J gene end by 9 bases; junction bases not matched to a gene: 11. The germline gives CDR1 MNHEY, CDR2 SMNVEV (reference sequence). This CDR3 is built from 13 residues. This CDR3 reads CASSLGRGSVQYF. The DNA of the CDR3 is TGTGCCAGCAGCCTAGGCCGCGGGAGTGTGCAGTACTTC.

CDR3: CASSAQRSLQETQYF. Written as DNA, the CDR3 is TGTGCCAGCAGTGCCCAGAGGAGTCTCCAAGAGACCCAGTACTTC. The gene calls are TRBV2 and TRBJ2-5; the D is unclear. Germline values: CDR1 SNHLY, CDR2 FYNNEI. With 4 bases removed from V and 1 base from J, the gap between germline ends came to 13 bases. The CDR3 extends over 15 amino acids.

V and J are TRBV18 and TRBJ1-4; TRBD1 might be the D (5 bases). The germline gives CDR1 KGHSH, CDR2 LQKENI. This CDR3 is 18 amino acids long. V lost 6 bases and J lost 0, with 20 bases in between. CDR3: CASSPQNLQGATNEKLFF. The CDR3 DNA sequence: TGTGCCAGCTCCCCCCAAAACCTCCAGGGTGCAACTAATGAAAAACTGTTTTTT.

Comment on this clone: Other DNA sequences from this sample encode an identical CDR3 as well. V is TRBV2 and J is TRBJ1-5; no clear D gene. The CDR3 has 12 residues. Germline CDR1 reads SNHLY; CDR2 reads FYNNEI. Between the trimmed V and J ends, which lost 10 bases and 2 bases, there was a span of 9 bases. The DNA of the CDR3 is TGTGCCACCACTCCGGGCAATCAGCCCCAGCATTTT. As protein: CATTPGNQPQHF.

The chain uses TRBV27 and TRBJ2-4; 8 nucleotides align to TRBD2. Trimming took 5 bases from V and 4 from J; bases not matched to a gene: 22. The germline CDR1 and CDR2 sequences are MNHEY and SMNVEV (reference sequence). This CDR3 has 20 residues. The CDR3 spells CASSPPPFLNGRAGKNIQYF. The CDR3 coding sequence is TGTGCCAGCAGTCCGCCCCCATTTTTAAACGGGAGGGCGGGGAAAAACATTCAGTACTTC.

The rearrangement uses TRBV12-1 and TRBJ2-5; the table's TRBD2 call for D was not verified on the DNA. The end of the DNA is better explained by TRBJ2-7, so the J call may be wrong. TRBV12-1 is marked as a pseudogene. CDR3 size: 13 residues. The CDR3, as DNA: TGTGCCAGCAGCTTTGCGCTCCCCTACGAGCAGTACTTC. This encodes CASSFALPYEQYF.

V and J are TRBV28 and TRBJ2-7, with D possibly matching TRBD1 (5 bases). Germline assignment: CDR1 MDHEN and CDR2 SYDVKM. Trimming stripped 6 bases from V and 5 bases from J, with 20 bases between. The CDR3 extends over 15 amino acids. The CDR3 region has the DNA TGTGCCAGCAGCCCGGCCGACGTGGAAGGGGACGAGCAGTACTTC. Translation: CASSPADVEGDEQYF.

The J gene is TRBJ2-7, the V gene TRBV6-5; D perhaps matches TRBD2 (6 bases). Germline CDR1 reads MNHEY; CDR2 reads SVGAGI. The ends were cut back, 0 bases at V and 5 bases at J, with 11 bases in the middle. This CDR3 has 14 amino acids. The CDR3 here is CASSYSGERDEQYF. CDR3 nucleotides: TGTGCCAGCAGTTACTCGGGCGAGCGGGACGAGCAGTACTTC.

CDR3: CASSNTGGTDTQYF. The CDR3 region has the DNA TGTGCCAGTAGTAACACAGGGGGCACAGATACGCAGTATTTT. The V gene is TRBV19, the J gene TRBJ2-3; 7 bases match TRBD1. The germline V gene has CDR1 LNHDA and CDR2 SQIVND (reference sequence). Germline trimming cut 4 bases from V and 1 base from J; bases unmatched to any gene: 2. The CDR3 is 14 amino acids.

The gene calls are TRBV28 and TRBJ1-1; no definite D call. CDR1 is MDHEN, CDR2 SYDVKM, per germline. This CDR3 has 12 amino acids. V was trimmed by 5 bases and J by 8 bases, leaving 12 bases between them. CDR3 in amino acids: CASSLPGREAFF. The CDR3 DNA reads TGTGCCAGCAGTCTGCCAGGCAGGGAAGCTTTCTTT.

In DNA form, the CDR3 reads TGTGCCAGCAGTCGACCTGGACAGGGGAACACTGAAGCTTTCTTT. Encoded protein: CASSRPGQGNTEAFF. The chain couples TRBV6-5 to TRBJ1-1, with 8 positions matching TRBD1. V shed 5 bases and J 1 base; nucleotides not matched to a gene: 6. The CDR3 loop spans 15 amino acids. Germline V lookup: CDR1 MNHEY, CDR2 SVGAGI.

The chain uses TRBV6-6 and TRBJ2-1; the D gene is possibly TRBD2 (5 bases). CDR3 length: 15 residues. Germline V gene data show CDR1 as MNHNY and CDR2 as SVGAGI (reference sequence). V lost 7 bases and J 2 bases, leaving 15 bases between the germline ends. This CDR3 is CASTARAAPYNEQFF. In DNA form, the CDR3 reads TGTGCCAGCACTGCCCGAGCGGCTCCCTACAATGAGCAGTTCTTC.

V is TRBV5-4 and J is TRBJ1-4; 9 bases agree with TRBD1. CDR3 length: 15 amino acids. CDR1 and CDR2 from the germline V gene are SGHNT and YYREEE (reference sequence). The V and J ends lost 1 base and 8 bases, in that order; junction bases with no gene match: 6. The CDR3 reads CASSLPDRGGEKLFF. The CDR3 nucleotides are TGTGCCAGCAGCTTGCCGGACAGGGGTGGGGAAAAACTGTTTTTT.

The V call is TRBV23-1, the J call TRBJ1-4; tentative D call: TRBD1 (6 bases). TRBV23-1 is placed among ORFs of uncertain function. Between the trimmed V and J ends, which lost 5 bases and 0 bases, there was a span of 19 bases. CDR3 length equals 18 residues. The CDR3 nucleotides are TGCGCCAGCAGTAGACGGGACACGGTCGACGCAACTAATGAAAAACTGTTTTTT. It codes for CASSRRDTVDATNEKLFF.

This chain uses TRBV21-1 with TRBJ2-6; the table's D call TRBD1 went unverified against the DNA. TRBV21-1 is annotated as a pseudogene. CDR3 size: 16 residues. The CDR3 nucleotides are TGTGCCAGCAGCGGACAGGGGCAAACTGGGGCCAACGTCCTGACTTTC. Translation gives CASSGQGQTGANVLTF.

The chain couples TRBV4-1 to TRBJ1-6; D is unresolved. CDR3 length equals 18 residues. Germline loops: CDR1 MGHRA, CDR2 YSYEKL. V was pared by 5 bases and J by 0 bases, with 17 bases between. The DNA for the CDR3 is TGCGCCAGCAGCTTGTCGGCGGTCGGGAGCTCCTATAATTCACCCCTCCACTTT. Translating it yields CASSLSAVGSSYNSPLHF.

This chain joins TRBV27 and TRBJ2-1; 8 bases align to TRBD1. Germline assignment: CDR1 MNHEY and CDR2 SMNVEV (reference sequence). This CDR3 region has 16 residues. Germline trimming cut 7 bases from V and 6 bases from J; bases unmatched to any gene: 14. The CDR3 region has the DNA TGTGCCAGCACCCCGTCGACAGGGGTATATGGCAATGAGCAGTTCTTC. The encoded protein is CASTPSTGVYGNEQFF.

The chain employs TRBV19 and TRBJ1-1; D remains unclear. The germline V gene encodes CDR1 LNHDA and CDR2 SQIVND (reference sequence). V shed 3 bases and J shed 7 bases, with 24 bases lying between them. This CDR3 region has 17 residues. The CDR3 reads CASSISVGGVTNGEAFF. The CDR3 nucleotides read TGTGCCAGTAGTATTTCGGTGGGAGGAGTCACTAATGGTGAAGCTTTCTTT.

The chain joins TRBV4-1 to TRBJ1-6; D gene ambiguous. V lost 1 base and J lost 8, with 12 bases in between. This CDR3 spans 15 amino acids. Germline V gene data show CDR1 as MGHRA and CDR2 as YSYEKL. The CDR3 region is CASSQAQLGDSPLHF. In DNA, the CDR3 is TGCGCCAGCAGCCAAGCTCAACTGGGAGATTCACCCCTCCACTTT.

V usage is TRBV28 and J usage is TRBJ2-5; TRBD2 matches 14 bases. This CDR3 contains 19 residues. Germline V gene data show CDR1 as MDHEN and CDR2 as SYDVKM. V lost 7 bases, J lost 4 bases, and 17 bases stayed unmatched. The CDR3 nucleotides read TGTGCCAGCACCCTCTACCTCGGACTAGCGGGGGGAGTACTAGAGACCCAGTACTTC. The encoded protein is CASTLYLGLAGGVLETQYF. The full variable domain, completed using reference TRBV28 and TRBJ2-5, is DVKVTQSSRYLVKRTGEKVFLECVQDMDHENMFWYRQDPGLGLRLIYFSYDVKMKEKGDIPEGYSVSREKKERFSLILESASTNQTSMYLCASTLYLGLAGGVLETQYFGPGTRLLVL.